These 11 T cell receptor beta chains share one sample of origin, sequenced in a study of T cells expressing NK-cell markers. From the 5' RACE reads, TCRdb lists one entry per CDR3 protein and no DNA. Recorded for this sample: about 440,000 distinct CDR3 sequences. Sequenced sample: blood T cells: a sorted CD56 or NKG2C T cell subset, CD4+ or CD8+ T cells, or bulk PBMC T cells (not recorded which). The source is a woman aged 18-69 years in good health.

The chain has TRBV7-2 and TRBJ2-3; TCRdb lists TRBD2, though no DNA is available to test this call. This CDR3 is built from 16 residues. CDR1 and CDR2 from the germline V gene are SGHTA and FQGNSA. Here the CDR3 reads CASSLKLAGGKDTQYF.

The chain is built from TRBV5-6 and TRBJ2-3. Germline V CDR1 and CDR2: SGHDT, YYEEEE. The CDR3 contains 14 residues. The CDR3 sequence is CASSLDRTLLTQYF.

J is TRBJ2-3 and V is TRBV10-3. Germline V gives CDR1 ENHRY, CDR2 SYGVKD. The CDR3 has 14 amino acids. CDR3 residues: CAISVQIASDTQYF.

V usage is TRBV20-1 and J usage is TRBJ1-6. The length of the CDR3 is 13 residues. Germline-derived CDR1 and CDR2 are DFQATT and SNEGSKA (reference sequence). The CDR3 reads CSARGGGNSPLHF.

The V gene is TRBV5-5, the J gene TRBJ2-1; no DNA is available, so the TRBD1 call from TCRdb remains unchecked. The CDR3 covers 17 residues. Germline V gene data show CDR1 as SGHKS and CDR2 as YYEKEE (reference sequence). The CDR3 region is CASSLGPTPGEANEQFF.

This chain uses TRBV7-3 with TRBJ2-5; TCRdb reports TRBD1, a call that lacks DNA to check it against. CDR3 length: 15 amino acids. Germline-derived CDR1 and CDR2 are SGHTA and FQGTGA. CDR3: CASSLRATGGETQYF. Drawing the rest from reference TRBV7-3 and TRBJ2-5, the complete variable domain is GAGVSQTPSNKVTEKGKYVELRCDPISGHTALYWYRQSLGQGPEFLIYFQGTGAADDSGLPNDRFFAVRPEGSVSTLKIQRTERGDSAVYLCASSLRATGGETQYFGPGTRLLVL.

The genes are TRBV5-6 and TRBJ2-5; TCRdb returns TRBD1, unconfirmable since there is no DNA. Germline-derived CDR1 and CDR2 are SGHDT and YYEEEE. CDR3 length: 17 residues. CDR3 loop: CASSSAWSLGGEKTQYF.

This rearrangement joins TRBV29-1 to TRBJ1-4; the TCRdb call, TRBD1, lacks DNA for checking. The germline V gene encodes CDR1 SQVTM and CDR2 ANQGSEA. This CDR3 is 13 amino acids long. The CDR3 loop reads CSGLTGGTEKLFF.

The genes are TRBV6-1 and TRBJ2-2; TCRdb designates TRBD2, a call that cannot be tested without DNA. The CDR3 covers 16 residues. CDR1 MNHNS and CDR2 SASEGT come from the germline V gene. This chain's CDR3 is CASSPGLAGVSGELFF.

This chain links TRBV11-3 with TRBJ2-3; TCRdb's assignment of TRBD2 cannot be checked, as there is no DNA. This CDR3 is built from 14 residues. The V gene's germline CDR1 is SGHNT and CDR2 YENEEA. CDR3 protein: CASSSSGGADTQYF.

The chain is built from TRBV11-2 and TRBJ2-5; the D call of TRBD2 rests on TCRdb alone, since no DNA is present to check it. CDR1 is SGHAT, CDR2 FQNNGV, per germline. The CDR3 length is 15 residues. The CDR3 here is CASSLVYRTSRTQYF. The full variable domain, rest sourced from reference TRBV11-2 and TRBJ2-5, is EAGVAQSPRYKIIEKRQSVAFWCNPISGHATLYWYQQILGQGPKLLIQFQNNGVVDDSQLPKDRFSAERLKGVDSTLKIQPAKLEDSAVYLCASSLVYRTSRTQYFGPGTRLLVL.